This T cell receptor (beta chain) came from a study of cytomegalovirus exposure and HLA in healthy donors (dated by TCRdb to 2017 to 2019). Regarding the complete study: An earlier analysis of several hundred of the donors reported about 290 Gb of sequence data and around 120 million unique TCR beta sequences from 150 million to 200 million T cells. To decide whether each TCR beta V gene segment behaved as functional or pseudogenic, an earlier analysis of some 600 of the donors relied on high-throughput TCR beta sequencing. Roughly five DR-DQ haplotypes were handled as single units for association and clustering, since linkage in the cohort was strong. Roughly 300 gigabases of sequencing data and approximately 91 million unique TCR sequences made up an early release that covered about 640 HLA-typed donors. Class I and class II HLA loci were covered by the typing at four-digit resolution. A later analysis re-analyzed previously published TCR beta repertoires from roughly 690 donors and added high-resolution HLA genotyping to study TCR occurrence patterns. Donor age, sex, ethnicity and CMV serostatus were collected together with the repertoire data. Among the approximately 420 genotyped donors, 75% to 90% belonged to the genetic ancestry cluster associated with self-reported Caucasian donors. In addition to the first cohort of 666 subjects, a separate validation cohort of under 150 different subjects was used. In the later analysis, no new phenotypic data were used to find candidate immune exposures; instead, reliance was placed on TCR beta sequences and their occurrence across donors. The study aimed to test whether cataloging public T cell receptors could reveal signatures of past pathogen exposure. The study combined high-throughput TCR immunosequencing, statistical association of individual TCRs with disease status, and machine learning to predict cytomegalovirus infection status. Across about 380 genotyped donors of the cohort, an average of about 240,000 unique TCR beta nucleotide sequences per donor were sequenced, and roughly a sixth of those sequences were non-productive. Typing coverage differed by locus: A, B, C, DRB1 and DQB1 were typed in roughly 620-630 donors, DQA1 in 522, DPA1 in approximately 600, and DPB1 in just under 490. A later genetic analysis took genome-wide SNP genotypes for about 55% of the 666 donors and used that subset as a discovery cohort. All discovery cohort repertoires had been generated using a single sequencing platform. The study profiled the T cell repertoires of about 720 subjects by immunosequencing and related them to cytomegalovirus serostatus.

CDR1 and CDR2, looked up from the germline V gene, are SQVTM and ANQGSEA. At the junction V is shortened by 5 bases and J by 1 base; bases outside the gene matches: 2. Reading from cysteine to phenylalanine, the CDR3 counts 13 amino acids. Solely the CDR3 DNA is kept, with 39 bases framed from the first base. Findings and caveats that apply to the study as a whole: Immune exposure information for the cohort was limited to CMV serostatus. Several of the top co-occurrence clusters appeared to be linked to parvovirus B19, influenza, CMV and Epstein-Barr virus, according to a later analysis. While some public TCRs were present in many individuals, most TCR sequences turned up only very rarely across donors. Because the 87-base-pair reads could not distinguish some IMGT-functional V segments, including TRBV6-2 and TRBV6-3, those segments were excluded. In a later analysis, the rate of TCR association differed among HLA loci, with DRB1 alleles having the most associated TCRs and HLA-C alleles having the fewest. Roughly uniform sequencing depth across donors was assumed in presence/absence analyses, although this assumption may not hold. Correlated functional status among segregating V segments might reflect linkage disequilibrium, but an unknown experimental factor could not be ruled out. In a later analysis, HLA-associated TCR beta chains showed more clonal expansion and lower generation probabilities than non-associated chains that were equally common. Cytomegalovirus status was reported to be diagnosed by the classifier with high specificity and sensitivity in both the original and validation cohorts. A later genetic analysis associated a missense DCLRE1C variant with V-gene and J-gene trimming of TCR beta chains, and an independent cohort replicated the association. Because HLA typing was missing for some donors at each locus, association tests included only the typed subset. In vitro tests confirmed that three of the cytomegalovirus-associated TCR beta chains recognize cytomegalovirus antigens. Assigning TCR associations to individual alleles was difficult when HLA alleles, especially DR and DQ, strongly co-occurred. The authors suggested that the approach could potentially be extended to other disease states and immunological phenotypes. A further reported finding was that TCR beta sequences accurately predicted the HLA-A and HLA-B alleles for most subjects in the first cohort. Specific HLA alleles were associated with 18,000 or so TCR beta sequences at a false discovery rate of 0.05 in a later analysis. In an earlier analysis of some 550 of the donors, most TCR beta V segments were observed in productive rearrangements about 87% or about 30% of the time, broadly matching IMGT annotations. A total of 150 to 200 TCR beta chains were listed by the study as associated with cytomegalovirus. A later genetic analysis reported fewer N-insertions in productive TCRs among donors in an Asian-associated ancestry cluster than the roughly 620-donor mean. A cluster of highly shared sequence variants was judged likely to represent a technical artifact of the sequencing pipeline. Because counts were too low, seventeen rarely observed V segments, including chromosome 9 orphons, were left out of the earlier analysis of some 640 of the donors. In this cohort, only TCR beta chains were sequenced, and detectable features were limited by the absence of alpha or paired-chain data. Most CMV-associated TCR beta chains appeared to be HLA-restricted in a later analysis, and the HLA associations seemed to be driven largely by CMV exposure.

The cohort consisted of some 670 healthy bone marrow donors. At the time of sampling, every cohort member was nominally healthy, though immune exposures that went unrecorded were likely present. The donor was CMV seronegative and belonged to the group of 352 seronegative cohort members. Every donor gave a peripheral blood sample, and the peripheral blood mononuclear cells from that sample were used for TCR beta sequencing. Genomic DNA extraction from the blood cell samples was performed with the Qiagen DNeasy Blood Extraction Kit. To prepare the library, the immunoSEQ multiplex PCR assay was applied. A mixture of 60 forward primers for TCR Vbeta segments and 13 reverse primers for TCR Jbeta segments was used in the multiplex PCR. The CDR3 region of rearranged TCR beta genes was amplified from genomic DNA with a multiplex PCR assay. The amplified TCR beta libraries were sequenced on the Illumina HiSeq System as 87-base-pair reads. Regarding the original processing steps: In a later analysis, around 80 million unique TCR beta chains were counted across the roughly 670 repertoires, and approximately 11 million of these chains were shared by at least two donors. To remove PCR and sequencing errors, raw reads were error-corrected and collapsed into unique sequences using a nearest-neighbor algorithm that merged closely related sequences. Alignment of CDR3 sequences to IMGT reference sequences was used to assign V, D and J gene segments. For a sequence to be retained, at least a six-nucleotide match to both a V gene segment and a J gene segment was required. Rearrangements were classified as productive when the CDR3 lacked stop codons and remained in frame with V and J, and all other rearrangements were classified as non-productive. Following IMGT convention, CDR3 was defined as the stretch from the second conserved V-encoded cysteine to the conserved J-encoded phenylalanine. The earlier analysis of about 560 of the donors excluded any sequence lacking an unambiguous match to a single V gene segment. In an earlier analysis of 587 of the donors, V segments were called functional above 56.7% productive rearrangements and were called segregating when the between-donor standard deviation exceeded 5%. To diagnose cytomegalovirus status from the catalog of TCR beta chain sequences, a statistical classification framework was built. A later analysis assigned V and J genes by comparing TCR nucleotide sequences with IMGT/GENE-DB human TR gene sequences. The TCRdist pipeline was used in a later analysis to assign CDR3 sequences and most-parsimonious VDJ recombination scenarios. In a later analysis, each TCR beta chain was defined by its CDR3 amino acid sequence together with its V-gene family, and reads without a unique V-gene family were excluded. As a way to deal with suspected cross-contamination and a sequencing artifact, a later analysis dropped hundreds of nucleotide sequences that were highly shared and had low generation probability. In a later analysis, a clonal expansion index was calculated for each public chain from normalized within-repertoire ranks of inferred template counts. In a later analysis, generation probabilities were computed using a VDJ recombination model fitted to out-of-frame rearrangements, and the results were checked against IGoR. In a later analysis, hypergeometric tests were used to score TCR-TCR, TCR-HLA and TCR-CMV co-occurrence, with a repertoire-size bias correction applied to TCR pairs. To estimate false discovery rates, a later analysis permuted the HLA or CMV assignments 20 times. In a later analysis, co-occurring TCRs were grouped using DBSCAN, and TCRdist sequence similarity was added for clustering within HLA-allele-positive subsets. Co-occurrence clustering excluded repertoires with fewer than 30,000 or more than 120,000 public chains, plus five with anomalous nucleotide sharing. TCRdb obtained this table from immuneACCESS and retained in-frame rearrangements with V and J assigned. These tables miss some clones; where compared with another copy, unresolved V genes account for less than half of the shortfall, and the remainder is unexplained. V and J calls and clone size follow that table, whereas D and trimming were derived from the DNA. The sample table contains 110,000 to 150,000 clones; only one count was recorded for approximately 9% of them. Of the sample, 1.8% falls within the top ten clones.

Points on this clone: Its antigen is unknown. Nothing much larger sits one base from this clone, and base qualities are not available.

Recombination linked TRBV29-1 to TRBJ1-1, with TRBD1 matching 9 junction bases. The sequencing input was PBMCs. The source is a male donor in good health and CMV-seronegative. The nucleotide sequence reads as follows: TGCAGCGTTTACAGGGGGCCGAACACTGAAGCTTTCTTT. Its product reads: CSVYRGPNTEAFF.